This TCR beta chain was observed in a study of OX40 agonist ivuxolimab in advanced cancers. Across the study: With a range of about 23 to 90, age averaged approximately 64 years, and around 83% were male. Of the participants, 35% to 50% had some prior anti-PD-1, anti-PD-L1 or anti-CTLA-4 therapy, which was allowed. General study points: The study observed clonal expansion of CD4+ and CD8+ blood T cells by week 6 at 0.1 to 3.0 mg/kg.

Blood sampling was done at baseline, cycle 4 day 1, and cycle 7 day 1. About this clone itself: Its cognate antigen is unknown.

Only in-frame clones appear in the TCRdb table, and some are missing; sequencing was by immunoSEQ multiplex PCR. The data hold 55,000 to 80,000 clones, with around 80% observed a single time. Deletions cut 11 bases from V and 0 bases from J, with 10 bases between. The CDR3 is made up of 12 amino acids. Germline V gene sequence: CDR1 ENHRY, CDR2 SYGVKD. The sample was CD4+ or CD8+ T cells sorted from blood, taken in a trial of the OX40 agonist ivuxolimab. V is TRBV10-3 and J is TRBJ1-2, with D maybe TRBD1 (5 bases). The receptor comes from an adult with an advanced solid tumor such as melanoma, head and neck, liver or kidney cancer. CDR3 nucleotide sequence: TGTGCCTCGGGAGGGGCTAACTATGGCTACACCTTC. Translated: CASGGANYGYTF.